This entry lists 23 T cell receptor beta chains sequenced from one sample in a study of cytomegalovirus exposure and HLA in healthy donors. The PCR had 60 Vbeta and 13 Jbeta primers. The assay was immunoSEQ multiplex PCR, and TCRdb's table has in-frame clones only and misses some. The data hold some 40,000 clones, with about 60% observed a single time. Sequencing was carried out using PBMCs. Source of these receptors: a man in his sixties in good health and CMV-seropositive.

V and J are TRBV6-1 and TRBJ2-5; the match to TRBD2 covers 10 bases. Per germline, CDR1 MNHNS and CDR2 SASEGT. The length of the CDR3 is 15 residues. The V gene end was trimmed by 8 bases and the J gene end by 5 bases; junction bases not matched to a gene: 11. Here the CDR3 reads CASQGLADLAETQYF. Here the CDR3 DNA reads TGTGCCAGCCAAGGACTAGCGGACTTGGCGGAGACCCAGTACTTC.

V usage is TRBV4-2 and J usage is TRBJ2-7, with TRBD2 identical over 9 bases. Germline V lookup: CDR1 LGHNA, CDR2 YNFKEQ. The CDR3 has 16 amino acids. V was clipped by 4 bases and J by 1 base; unmatched bases: 8. The CDR3 is CASSPNRLAESYEQYF. CDR3 coding DNA: TGTGCCAGCAGCCCTAACCGACTAGCGGAGTCCTACGAGCAGTACTTC.

This chain joins TRBV4-1 and TRBJ1-5; D is uncertain. Germline CDR1 reads MGHRA; CDR2 reads YSYEKL. The CDR3 contains 15 residues. V was trimmed by 1 base and J by 5 bases, leaving 12 bases between them. The CDR3 reads CASSQGPQRDQPQHF. The CDR3 coding sequence is TGCGCCAGCAGCCAAGGACCTCAACGGGATCAGCCCCAGCATTTT.

The rearrangement joins TRBV6-5 to TRBJ2-3; D is perhaps TRBD2 (6 bases). CDR1 is MNHEY, CDR2 SVGAGI, per germline. V was trimmed by 4 bases and J by 3 bases, leaving 8 bases between them. This CDR3 is 13 amino acids long. The CDR3 spells CASSLRGTDTQYF. In nucleotides, the CDR3 is TGTGCCAGCAGTTTGCGGGGAACAGATACGCAGTATTTT.

The rearrangement joins TRBV2 to TRBJ1-6, with 7 bases aligning to TRBD1. Germline CDR1 SNHLY, CDR2 FYNNEI. CDR3 length: 15 residues. V was clipped by 9 bases and J by 7 bases; unmatched bases: 12. CDR3 in amino acids: CARSKEGQPNSPLHF. DNA of the CDR3: TGTGCCAGGTCAAAAGAGGGACAGCCAAATTCACCCCTCCACTTT.

The chain joins TRBV10-3 to TRBJ1-2, with D tentatively TRBD1 (6 bases). Trimming stripped 6 bases from V and 7 bases from J, with 18 bases between. CDR3 length: 14 residues. Germline CDR1 reads ENHRY; CDR2 reads SYGVKD. As DNA, the CDR3 is TGTGCCATCAGAACGGCCCGGGACATCGGTGGCTACACCTTC. It yields the protein CAIRTARDIGGYTF.

This clone has a handful of counts. This chain joins TRBV2 and TRBJ2-3, with D tentatively TRBD2 (6 bases). V was shortened by 4 bases and J by 3 bases, with 17 bases between the two germline ends. CDR1 SNHLY and CDR2 FYNNEI come from the germline V gene. The CDR3 is made up of 16 amino acids. This CDR3 reads CASSAGFSGGTDTQYF. Here the CDR3 DNA reads TGTGCCAGCAGTGCCGGGTTTAGCGGCGGAACAGATACGCAGTATTTT. The full variable domain, its missing parts supplied by reference TRBV2 and TRBJ2-3, is EPEVTQTPSHQVTQMGQEVILRCVPISNHLYFYWYRQILGQKVEFLVSFYNNEISEKSEIFDDQFSVERPDGSNFTLKIRSTKLEDSAMYFCASSAGFSGGTDTQYFGPGTRLTVL.

The chain couples TRBV29-1 to TRBJ2-7; 13 positions agree with TRBD2. CDR1 SQVTM and CDR2 ANQGSEA come from the germline V gene. CDR3 size: 14 residues. Trimming took 6 bases from V and 6 from J; bases not matched to a gene: 8. The CDR3 loop reads CSVGTSGTSGEQYF. The DNA of the CDR3 is TGCAGCGTGGGGACTAGCGGGACTTCTGGCGAGCAGTACTTC.

The CDR3 loop is CASSVGWTARSGANVLTF. CDR3 bases: TGTGCCAGCAGCGTAGGTTGGACAGCCCGCTCTGGGGCCAACGTCCTGACTTTC. The chain is built from TRBV9 and TRBJ2-6; possible D gene TRBD1, 6 bases. The CDR3 is 18 residues long. Germline V gene data show CDR1 as SGDLS and CDR2 as YYNGEE. The ends were cut back, 0 bases at V and 0 bases at J, with 13 bases in the middle.

This rearrangement joins TRBV7-3 to TRBJ2-3, with 7 bases matching TRBD2. CDR3 length: 15 residues. J was trimmed by 3 bases and V by 2 bases; bases with no gene match: 5. Germline CDR1 is SGHTA and CDR2 is FQGTGA. The chain's CDR3 is CASSLGGSLTDTQYF. The CDR3, as DNA: TGTGCCAGCAGCTTAGGCGGGAGTTTGACAGATACGCAGTATTTT.

The V gene is TRBV7-3, the J gene TRBJ2-1; the match to TRBD2 covers 9 bases. Losses at the gene ends were 1 base for V and 6 bases for J; bases not matched to a gene: 4. CDR3 size: 15 residues. Germline lookup yields CDR1 SGHTA and CDR2 FQGTGA. CDR3 in DNA: TGTGCCAGCAGCTTAAGCGGACTAGCGATCAATGAGCAGTTCTTC. Amino acid sequence: CASSLSGLAINEQFF.

The chain carries TRBV7-2 and TRBJ1-1; the D is unclear. V shed 3 bases and J shed 8 bases, with 22 bases lying between them. Germline V gene sequence: CDR1 SGHTA, CDR2 FQGNSA. This CDR3 comprises 16 residues. CDR3 amino acids: CASSFRMKGDKLEAFF. CDR3 sequence (DNA): TGTGCCAGCAGCTTCCGAATGAAGGGAGACAAGTTAGAAGCTTTCTTT.

The V and J genes are TRBV30 and TRBJ2-5; 9 bases are shared with TRBD1. Germline assignment: CDR1 GTSNPN and CDR2 SVGIG (reference sequence). The J segment lost 2 bases and the V segment lost 5 bases, leaving 0 bases of the junction unmatched. The length of the CDR3 is 12 residues. In DNA form, the CDR3 reads TGTGCCTGGGACAGGGGGCAAGAGACCCAGTACTTC. Its protein product is CAWDRGQETQYF.

The chain couples TRBV7-9 to TRBJ2-3; maybe TRBD2 (6 bases). CDR3 length: 14 residues. The V and J ends lost 0 bases and 3 bases respectively, with 7 bases between them. Germline-derived CDR1 and CDR2 are SEHNR and FQNEAQ (reference sequence). The CDR3 region has the DNA TGTGCCAGCAGCTTAGCGGGGACTACAGATACGCAGTATTTT. It translates to CASSLAGTTDTQYF.

This sequence joins TRBV27 and TRBJ1-1; D remains ambiguous. The CDR3 runs to 14 residues. CDR1 and CDR2 from the germline V gene are MNHEY and SMNVEV (reference sequence). The V end was cut by 4 bases, the J end by 1 base, with 10 bases between. CDR3 protein: CASSWSLENTEAFF. In nucleotides, the CDR3 is TGTGCCAGCAGTTGGAGTTTGGAGAACACTGAAGCTTTCTTT.

This clone was counted between two and nine times. The rearrangement uses TRBV5-1 and TRBJ2-5, with 7 positions matching TRBD2. This CDR3 comprises 19 residues. Trimming removed 1 base from V and 9 bases from J; junction bases left unmatched: 24. CDR1 is SGHRS, CDR2 YFSETQ, per germline. CDR3 protein: CASSLFSGPGSGGKRAQYF. In DNA, the CDR3 is TGCGCCAGCAGCTTGTTTTCGGGCCCCGGCTCGGGAGGTAAAAGGGCCCAGTACTTC.

The gene calls are TRBV5-8 and TRBJ2-7; D possibly corresponds to TRBD2 (6 bases). V lost 4 bases, J lost 1 base, and 9 bases lay in between. This CDR3 has 13 amino acids. Germline loops: CDR1 SGHTS, CDR2 YDEGEE. The CDR3 reads CASSPGLSYEQYF. CDR3 bases: TGTGCCAGCAGCCCGGGACTTTCCTACGAGCAGTACTTC.

Only a few counts were recorded for this clone. The J gene is TRBJ2-7, the V gene TRBV27; 9 nucleotides match TRBD2. V shed 6 bases, J shed 4 bases, and the junction held 7 bases outside the gene matches. This CDR3 is 14 amino acids long. Germline V CDR1 and CDR2: MNHEY, SMNVEV (reference sequence). The CDR3 is CASRKAGGAYEQYF. In DNA, the CDR3 is TGTGCCAGCAGAAAAGCGGGAGGCGCGTACGAGCAGTACTTC.

The gene calls are TRBV7-2 and TRBJ2-1; 7 positions match TRBD2. Germline CDR1 is SGHTA and CDR2 is FQGNSA. This CDR3 region has 15 residues. V shed 5 bases and J 4 bases; nucleotides not matched to a gene: 8. The CDR3 protein is CASSPRDYRYNEQFF. The DNA of the CDR3 is TGTGCCAGCAGCCCCCGGGACTACCGATACAATGAGCAGTTCTTC.

The rearrangement links TRBV2 to TRBJ2-7, with 7 bases that match TRBD2. The J segment lost 2 bases and the V segment lost 8 bases, leaving 6 bases of the junction unmatched. This CDR3 has 13 residues. The germline CDR1 and CDR2 sequences are SNHLY and FYNNEI. Here the CDR3 reads CASRASGTYEQYF. The CDR3 region has the DNA TGTGCCAGCCGGGCTAGCGGCACCTACGAGCAGTACTTC.

This clone was detected a few times. CDR3 in amino acids: CSVRESYNEQFF. CDR3 in DNA: TGCAGCGTTCGGGAATCCTACAATGAGCAGTTCTTC. The V call is TRBV29-1, the J call TRBJ2-1; D possibly corresponds to TRBD2 (5 bases). The CDR3 is made up of 12 amino acids. V shed 5 bases and J shed 1 base, with 6 bases lying between them. From germline, CDR1 is SQVTM and CDR2 ANQGSEA.

V usage is TRBV10-3 and J usage is TRBJ2-7; TRBD2 matches 13 bases. The CDR3 spans 15 residues. The V segment lost 5 bases and the J segment 4 bases; nucleotides outside the gene matches: 5. Germline-derived CDR1 and CDR2 are ENHRY and SYGVKD. The CDR3 sequence: CAISQRTSGGYEQYF. DNA for the CDR3: TGTGCCATCAGTCAAAGGACTAGCGGGGGTTACGAGCAGTACTTC.

This clone was seen only a few times. The chain couples TRBV28 to TRBJ1-1; unclear D gene. The germline V gene encodes CDR1 MDHEN and CDR2 SYDVKM. The V end was cut by 6 bases, the J end by 7 bases, with 15 bases between. CDR3 length: 13 amino acids. The CDR3 region is CASSARGVIEAFF. CDR3 nucleotide sequence: TGTGCCAGCAGCGCGAGAGGTGTCATTGAAGCTTTCTTT.